This T cell receptor beta chain came from a study of spatial heterogeneity in lung cancer. Turning to the study itself: The correlation between TCR transcript counts in tumor regions and a T cell module score from matched bulk RNA-seq was strong. The study observed each unique TCR and UMI combination more than ten times on average in raw reads. Study findings and constraints: Counts of expanded intratumoral alpha and beta TCRs tracked tumor mutation counts.

TCRdb redid the calling of the 5' RACE reads with MiXCR, one entry per CDR3 protein. The sample includes around 20,000 distinct CDR3 sequences, over 2.5% of them seen just once. Described time point: sample taken at primary tumor resection. The cohort: around 77 early-stage, untreated non-small cell lung cancer patients. No cell sorting; template was whole RNA from tumor, lung tissue or PBMC. This clonotype was seen repeatedly, ten times or more. Its antigen is still unknown. This CDR3 comprises 16 residues. V was pared by 4 bases and J by 0 bases, with 12 bases between. The V gene's germline CDR1 is MDHEN and CDR2 SYDVKM.

V gene TRBV28 combines with J gene TRBJ1-4; TRBD1 might be the D (6 bases). Sequenced here: lung tumor tissue, sampled at surgery. This clonotype was sampled from a male donor with early-stage non-small cell lung cancer. This CDR3 is CASSYGQQTTNEKLFF. As DNA, the CDR3 is TGTGCCAGCAGTTACGGACAGCAGACAACTAATGAAAAACTGTTTTTT.